This T cell receptor beta chain was captured in a study of identical twins. It was template switching that added a universal primer site, and there were unique molecular identifiers on the cDNA. MiXCR, run by TCRdb on the 5' RACE reads, gives a single entry per CDR3 protein. The data contain fewer than 250,000 distinct CDR3 sequences, 7.5% of them singletons. Germline V lookup: CDR1 LNHNV, CDR2 YYDKDF (reference sequence). V was pared by 5 bases and J by 2 bases, with 6 bases between. This CDR3 is 13 amino acids long. In the case of this clonotype: Its target is unknown.

Study results and limitations: The more abundant beta clonotypes in cord blood had fewer insertions, and memory repertoires did not show this.

Healthy Caucasians provided all donations. Another study also made use of these data, one on yellow fever vaccine responses in identical twins.

What was sequenced was CD8+ T cells sorted from blood. The source of this sequence is a woman between 18 and 29 years old in good health. This chain uses TRBV15 with TRBJ2-2; no firm D call. CDR3 in amino acids: CATSPTNTGELFF. As DNA, the CDR3 is TGTGCCACCAGCCCAACCAACACCGGGGAGCTGTTTTTT.